Following are 23 T cell receptor beta chains from one sample sequenced in a study. TCRdb analysed the RT-PCR reads with MiXCR anew, one entry per CDR3 protein. This sample has 650,000 to 800,000 distinct CDR3 sequences, with about 14% found just once. The specimen sequenced was memory CD4+ T cells from blood. The receptor set was obtained from a female donor in good health, serving as a healthy control.

This clonotype was observed a handful of times. In DNA, the CDR3 is TGTGCCAGCAGTTTCGGGTCGCTTGGGGAGAATTCACCCCTCCACTTT. Amino acids: CASSFGSLGENSPLHF. The rearrangement joins TRBV27 to TRBJ1-6; D not resolved. Germline CDR1 MNHEY, CDR2 SMNVEV (reference sequence). The CDR3 extends over 16 amino acids. V lost 3 bases, J lost 7 bases, and 16 bases lay in between.

This clonotype was detected many times. This chain links TRBV20-1 with TRBJ1-1, with D unresolved. V dropped 7 bases and J dropped 1 base, with 7 bases sitting between them. CDR1 DFQATT and CDR2 SNEGSKA come from the germline V gene (reference sequence). This CDR3 is built from 11 residues. CDR3 nucleotides: TGCAGTGTCAACAAGAACACTGAAGCTTTCTTT. Its protein product is CSVNKNTEAFF.

The V and J genes are TRBV28 and TRBJ2-7; tentative D call: TRBD1 (6 bases). V lost 1 base, J lost 5 bases, and 18 bases lay in between. The V gene's germline CDR1 is MDHEN and CDR2 SYDVKM. This CDR3 is built from 16 residues. CDR3 amino acids: CASSLFGQRTPHEQYF. CDR3 in DNA: TGTGCCAGCAGTTTATTCGGACAGAGGACTCCCCACGAGCAGTACTTC.

This clonotype came up many times. The gene calls are TRBV20-1 and TRBJ2-3; the D is unclear. CDR1 is DFQATT, CDR2 SNEGSKA, per germline (reference sequence). This CDR3 has 13 residues. The CDR3 here is CSPKVVGTDTQYF. The CDR3 DNA sequence: TGCAGCCCGAAGGTAGTCGGCACAGATACGCAGTATTTT.

This chain uses TRBV2 with TRBJ2-5; 9 bases are a match to TRBD2. This CDR3 is built from 14 residues. Germline values: CDR1 SNHLY, CDR2 FYNNEI. V was clipped by 10 bases and J by 4 bases; unmatched bases: 10. The CDR3 protein is CAIPGTSFGETQYF. The CDR3 DNA sequence: TGTGCCATACCCGGGACTAGCTTCGGAGAGACCCAGTACTTC.

Only a few counts were recorded for this clonotype. The chain combines TRBV7-2 with TRBJ1-4; D is ambiguous. Trimming removed 1 base at V and 7 bases at J, with 13 bases between. CDR1 is SGHTA, CDR2 FQGNSA, per germline. The CDR3 contains 15 residues. The DNA for the CDR3 is TGTGCCAGCAGCTTAGACGTCCAGATCGGTGAAAAACTGTTTTTT. Amino acids: CASSLDVQIGEKLFF.

The chain links TRBV28 to TRBJ1-2; D uncertain. The germline CDR1 and CDR2 sequences are MDHEN and SYDVKM. V lost 5 bases to trimming and J lost 2 bases, with 12 bases between them. This CDR3 comprises 14 residues. CDR3 in amino acids: CASSLVPANYGYTF. As DNA, the CDR3 is TGTGCCAGCAGTCTCGTACCCGCGAACTATGGCTACACCTTC.

This clonotype occurred a few times. The chain has TRBV5-1 and TRBJ1-1, with 11 bases aligning to TRBD1. CDR3 size: 15 residues. Germline trimming cut 3 bases from V and 4 bases from J; bases unmatched to any gene: 5. CDR1 and CDR2 (germline): SGHRS, YFSETQ. Here the CDR3 reads CASSSQGTGGTEAFF. DNA of the CDR3: TGCGCCAGCAGCTCCCAGGGGACAGGGGGCACTGAAGCTTTCTTT. The whole variable domain, filled in from reference TRBV5-1 and TRBJ1-1, reads KAGVTQTPRYLIKTRGQQVTLSCSPISGHRSVSWYQQTPGQGLQFLFEYFSETQRNKGNFPGRFSGRQFSNSRSEMNVSTLELGDSALYLCASSSQGTGGTEAFFGQGTRLTVV.

Of note for this clonotype: This sequence may be a read error, since a much larger clone differs from it by one base. This is likely a read error, given that the CDR3 carries no conserved phenylalanine or tryptophan at its end. The V and J genes are TRBV7-7 and TRBJ2-3; TRBD1 might be the D (5 bases). The germline CDR1 and CDR2 sequences are SSHAT and FNYEAQ (reference sequence). The CDR3 sequence is 14 residues long. The CDR3: CASSSLDSPDTQYS. In nucleotides, the CDR3 is TGTGCTAGCAGCTCCCTAGACAGCCCAGATACGCAGTATTCT.

The V gene is TRBV4-3, the J gene TRBJ2-3, with D possibly TRBD1 on 6 matching bases. The CDR3 sequence is 13 residues long. Trimming pared 2 bases from V and 5 bases from J, leaving 8 bases between. Per the germline V gene, CDR1 is LGHNA and CDR2 is YSLEER. The CDR3 here is CASSQKQGDTQYF. The CDR3 DNA follows: TGCGCCAGCAGCCAAAAACAGGGAGATACGCAGTATTTT.

This clonotype was counted a few times. This chain joins TRBV27 and TRBJ1-6; TRBD1 matches at 11 bases. Trimming at V came to 5 bases and at J to 9 bases, leaving 9 bases not matched to a gene. This CDR3 has 16 amino acids. Germline V gives CDR1 MNHEY, CDR2 SMNVEV (reference sequence). In DNA form, the CDR3 reads TGTGCCAGCAGTCTCGGACAGGGGGCGATGGGTTCACCCCTCCACTTT. Protein: CASSLGQGAMGSPLHF.

The V gene is TRBV11-2, the J gene TRBJ2-5; no clear D gene. CDR1 and CDR2 (germline): SGHAT, FQNNGV. Trimming removed 0 bases from V and 4 bases from J, with 12 bases in between. The length of the CDR3 is 15 residues. Here the CDR3 DNA reads TGTGCCAGCAGCTTAGAGTGGGATACATCAGAGACCCAGTACTTC. It is translated as CASSLEWDTSETQYF.

This chain connects TRBV7-8 to TRBJ1-5; a possible D gene is TRBD1 (6 bases). Per the germline V gene, CDR1 is SGHVS and CDR2 is FQNEAQ. The CDR3 length is 13 residues. Trimming removed 5 bases from V and 7 bases from J, with 12 bases in between. The CDR3 DNA is TGTGCCAGCAGCGTAGAACAGGGCCAGCCCCAGCATTTT. Amino acid sequence: CASSVEQGQPQHF.

The V call is TRBV6-5, the J call TRBJ1-5; a possible D gene is TRBD1 (5 bases). V lost 5 bases and J 3 bases, leaving 17 bases between the germline ends. CDR3 length: 16 residues. CDR1 MNHEY and CDR2 SVGAGI come from the germline V gene. The CDR3 DNA follows: TGTGCCAGCAGTACCATCCGTGGGGGAAACAATCAGCCCCAGCATTTT. It translates to CASSTIRGGNNQPQHF.

This clonotype was counted a few times. The chain joins TRBV12-3 or TRBV12-4 to TRBJ2-7; D may match TRBD1 or TRBD2 (5 bases each). The germline V and J ends were trimmed by 7 bases and 0 bases, with 13 bases remaining between them. The CDR3 has 14 residues. CDR3 sequence reads: CASKPGRRSYEQYF. As DNA, the CDR3 is TGTGCCAGCAAACCGGGACGCCGCTCCTACGAGCAGTACTTC.

The chain joins TRBV28 to TRBJ2-7; maybe TRBD1 (6 bases). The germline V gene has CDR1 MDHEN and CDR2 SYDVKM. V lost 11 bases to trimming and J lost 2 bases, with 19 bases between them. The CDR3 is 14 amino acids. CDR3 nucleotides: TGTGCCTGCACTGATCCTCAGGGGACCTACGAGCAGTACTTC. Residues: CACTDPQGTYEQYF.

The chain joins TRBV12-3 or TRBV12-4 to TRBJ2-1; D might be TRBD2 (6 bases). The CDR3 sequence is 15 residues long. Trimming stripped 8 bases from V and 7 bases from J, with 21 bases between. CDR3 in amino acids: CASRPLAYLRNEQFF. The CDR3 nucleotides read TGTGCCAGCCGACCCCTAGCGTACCTAAGGAATGAGCAGTTCTTC.

This clonotype showed up many times. The chain couples TRBV5-5 to TRBJ2-2, with TRBD2 identical over 13 bases. This CDR3 contains 15 residues. CDR1 and CDR2 from the germline V gene are SGHKS and YYEKEE (reference sequence). The V and J ends lost 3 bases and 6 bases, in that order; junction bases with no gene match: 2. CDR3: CASSWTSGRSGELFF. CDR3 DNA sequence: TGTGCCAGCAGCTGGACTAGCGGGAGATCCGGGGAGCTGTTTTTT.

The J gene is TRBJ1-2, the V gene TRBV4-3; 12 bases align to TRBD1. The trim removed 2 bases at V and 8 bases at J, leaving 6 bases unmatched. The CDR3 is 15 amino acids. Germline V lookup: CDR1 LGHNA, CDR2 YSLEER. The CDR3 sequence is CASSQSGTGGEGYTF. The CDR3 DNA reads TGCGCCAGCAGCCAATCCGGGACAGGGGGCGAAGGCTACACCTTC.

This clonotype has at least ten counts. The chain combines TRBV7-6 with TRBJ2-1; a possible D gene is TRBD2 (5 bases). The V gene's germline CDR1 is SGHVS and CDR2 FNYEAQ. This CDR3 is built from 14 residues. Trimming left V 5 bases short and J 0 bases short, with 8 bases between. The CDR3 here is CASSGLGSYNEQFF. The CDR3 nucleotides read TGTGCCAGCAGCGGACTGGGCTCCTACAATGAGCAGTTCTTC.

This clonotype was counted only a few times. The chain uses TRBV11-3 and TRBJ2-7; D gene uncertain. The CDR3 length is 16 residues. Germline CDR1 reads SGHNT; CDR2 reads YENEEA. V was cut by 3 bases and J by 5 bases, with 20 bases left in between. CDR3 in amino acids: CASSFGSTDVVHEQYF. The CDR3 nucleotides read TGTGCCAGCAGCTTTGGATCGACCGACGTCGTCCACGAGCAGTACTTC.

This clonotype was seen more than once but under ten times. The rearrangement links TRBV7-9 to TRBJ2-1; TRBD2 aligns across 10 bases. Germline V gene data show CDR1 as SEHNR and CDR2 as FQNEAQ (reference sequence). The CDR3 consists of 15 residues. J gave up 9 bases and V 2 bases, and 7 bases lay outside the gene matches. In DNA form, the CDR3 reads TGTGCCAGCAGCTTACTAGCGGGAGATCGTAGTGAGCAGTTCTTC. Protein sequence: CASSLLAGDRSEQFF.

V gene TRBV7-9 combines with J gene TRBJ1-2; D remains unclear. The V end lost 0 bases, the J end lost 3 bases, and 14 bases lay between the germline ends. This CDR3 comprises 16 residues. Germline lookup yields CDR1 SEHNR and CDR2 FQNEAQ (reference sequence). The CDR3 protein is CASSLASGLSDYGYTF. Here the CDR3 DNA reads TGTGCCAGCAGCTTAGCCTCGGGGTTATCTGACTATGGCTACACCTTC.